The entry that follows covers one T cell receptor (beta chain) sequence. This entry belongs to a study of blood T cell repertoires in COVID-19. Study at large: The study drew acute and convalescent COVID-19 samples from the United States, Italy and Spain. PBMCs, B-cell-depleted T cells, or T cells provided the cDNA or gDNA that made up the material.

CDR3 length: 13 residues. With V trimmed by 7 bases and J by 2 bases, 4 bases remained unmatched. Germline V CDR1 and CDR2: SNHLY, FYNNEI. As processed by the authors: Estimation of nucleated cell counts was performed using reference gene primer amplification. Here immunoSEQ multiplex PCR was the method, and the copy in TCRdb shows in-frame clones only, minus some. The V and J calls and clone size come from that table; D and trimming were worked out from the DNA. The sample consists of more than 95,000 clones, around 87% of them appearing once. The sequence derives from a middle-aged man with acute or convalescent COVID-19. This chain joins TRBV2 and TRBJ2-7; 8 bases line up with TRBD2. Specimen: peripheral blood. CDR3 nucleotides: TGTGCCAGCATTCGGGAGGGGCCCTACGAGCAGTACTTC. Protein: CASIREGPYEQYF.